Listed here are 25 T cell receptor beta chains from one sample, sequenced in a study of CD8 T cell repertoires and HIV-1 epitope variants. Their target antigens are unknown. The repertoire was sequenced with immunoSEQ multiplex PCR; TCRdb's copy has only in-frame clones and lacks some. Here the sample spans thousands of clones, about 65% being singletons. The material sequenced was cultured CD8+ T cells derived from PBMCs. These receptors came from a male donor with HIV.

The rearrangement joins TRBV5-4 to TRBJ2-2; possibly TRBD2 for D (5 bases). This CDR3 is built from 14 residues. CDR1 is SGHNT and CDR2 is YYREEE in the germline V gene (reference sequence). V lost 0 bases to trimming and J lost 6 bases, with 9 bases between them. The CDR3 loop reads CASSLDRGSGELFF. DNA of the CDR3: TGTGCCAGCAGCTTGGATCGAGGGTCCGGGGAGCTGTTTTTT.

The rearrangement uses TRBV19 and TRBJ2-2; 7 bases match TRBD1. The ends lost 1 base at V and 6 bases at J; junction bases unmatched: 5. CDR1 and CDR2 from the germline V gene are LNHDA and SQIVND (reference sequence). The CDR3 runs 15 residues. This CDR3 is CASSIAWTGPGELFF. The DNA for the CDR3 is TGTGCCAGTAGTATAGCCTGGACAGGCCCCGGGGAGCTGTTTTTT.

This chain uses TRBV19 with TRBJ1-1; no firm D call. Trimming removed 4 bases at V and 6 bases at J, with 12 bases between. The germline V gene encodes CDR1 LNHDA and CDR2 SQIVND (reference sequence). CDR3 length equals 13 residues. The DNA of the CDR3 is TGTGCCAGTAGTAGCCCAGAGGACGCTGAAGCTTTCTTT. Residues: CASSSPEDAEAFF.

This clone has only one observation. The genes are TRBV2 and TRBJ2-3, with a weak D call TRBD2 (5 bases). This CDR3 contains 13 residues. Trimming took off 5 bases at V and 6 bases at J, with 12 bases between the two ends. Germline lookup yields CDR1 SNHLY and CDR2 FYNNEI. CDR3 protein: CASSSSLDDTQYF. CDR3 DNA: TGTGCCAGCAGTTCCTCACTAGACGATACGCAGTATTTT.

This chain joins TRBV6-6 and TRBJ1-1; tentatively, D is TRBD1 (6 bases). Germline V gene lookup returns CDR1 MNHNY and CDR2 SVGAGI (reference sequence). This CDR3 spans 12 amino acids. Trimming cost V 7 bases and J 9 bases, with 15 bases left between them. CDR3 in amino acids: CASTNGGPQAFF. CDR3 nucleotide sequence: TGTGCCAGCACCAACGGGGGGCCCCAAGCTTTCTTT.

This clone was seen once. The V and J genes are TRBV19 and TRBJ2-7; a weak D match, TRBD2 (7 bases). The CDR3 extends over 17 amino acids. The V end was cut by 6 bases, the J end by 0 bases, with 21 bases between. Per germline, CDR1 LNHDA and CDR2 SQIVND (reference sequence). As DNA, the CDR3 is TGTGCCAGTAGGATGATCCTCAGGGGAGGGCACTCCTACGAGCAGTACTTC. Translated: CASRMILRGGHSYEQYF.

This chain links TRBV7-2 with TRBJ1-2; D perhaps matches TRBD1 (5 bases). V was clipped by 5 bases and J by 6 bases, with 16 bases between them. The CDR3 is 14 amino acids. In germline, CDR1 is SGHTA, CDR2 FQGNSA. Here the CDR3 DNA reads TGTGCCAGCAGCCCTCTAGGGTCGGGGCATGGCTACACCTTC. It yields the protein CASSPLGSGHGYTF.

The chain is built from TRBV25-1 and TRBJ2-1, with TRBD1 as a possible D gene (6 bases). Trimming cost V 3 bases and J 5 bases, with 11 bases left between them. The CDR3 totals 14 residues. CDR1 is MGHDK, CDR2 SYGVNS, per germline. CDR3 nucleotide sequence: TGTGCCAGCAGTGATTGGACAGAGCACAATGAGCAGTTCTTC. Translated: CASSDWTEHNEQFF.

This clone was detected only a few times. The chain is built from TRBV7-9 and TRBJ2-7; 10 bases are a match to TRBD2. The germline V gene encodes CDR1 SEHNR and CDR2 FQNEAQ (reference sequence). The CDR3 totals 14 residues. After removal of 4 bases from V and 3 bases from J, the junction contained 3 bases not matched to a gene. The CDR3 DNA sequence: TGTGCCAGCAGCTCATTAGCGGGGGGCTACGAGCAGTACTTC. This sequence encodes CASSSLAGGYEQYF.

This chain uses TRBV30 with TRBJ1-2; 7 bases are shared with TRBD1. Germline V lookup: CDR1 GTSNPN, CDR2 SVGIG (reference sequence). CDR3 size: 14 residues. Trimming at V came to 5 bases and at J to 2 bases, leaving 8 bases not matched to a gene. The CDR3 sequence is CAWAFGQANYGYTF. The CDR3 DNA follows: TGTGCCTGGGCTTTTGGACAGGCCAACTATGGCTACACCTTC.

The rearrangement uses TRBV9 and TRBJ2-1; maybe TRBD1 (7 bases). Trimming stripped 4 bases from V and 6 bases from J, with 17 bases between. Germline V gene data show CDR1 as SGDLS and CDR2 as YYNGEE. The CDR3 has 15 residues. CDR3 coding DNA: TGTGCCAGCAGCCAACTAGACAGGGAGGTCAATGAGCAGTTCTTC. Translated: CASSQLDREVNEQFF.

V gene TRBV21-1 combines with J gene TRBJ2-5. TRBV21-1 is an annotated pseudogene. CDR3 length: 17 amino acids. The CDR3 reads CASSKRMGPGSQETQYF. The CDR3 region has the DNA TGTGCCAGCAGCAAAAGGATGGGGCCGGGGTCCCAAGAGACCCAGTACTTC.

V usage is TRBV27 and J usage is TRBJ1-5, with D uncertain. Trimming removed 1 base at V and 5 bases at J, with 6 bases between. This CDR3 spans 13 amino acids. CDR1 is MNHEY, CDR2 SMNVEV, per germline (reference sequence). CDR3 residues: CASSLYIDQPQHF. In DNA, the CDR3 is TGTGCCAGCAGTTTATATATCGATCAGCCCCAGCATTTT.

The table lists this clone with a few counts. Written as DNA, the CDR3 is TGTGCCAGCAGCTACCTGGCAGGAACTGAAGCTTTCTTT. Amino acid sequence: CASSYLAGTEAFF. The chain uses TRBV7-9 and TRBJ1-1; D not resolved. The V end lost 4 bases, the J end lost 5 bases, and 11 bases lay between the germline ends. The germline CDR1 and CDR2 sequences are SEHNR and FQNEAQ (reference sequence). The CDR3 is made up of 13 amino acids.

This clone occurred a few times. This chain connects TRBV15 to TRBJ2-1; 8 bases align to TRBD1. CDR3 size: 15 residues. The V gene's germline CDR1 is LNHNV and CDR2 YYDKDF (reference sequence). V trimming: 3 bases; J trimming: 6 bases; junction bases outside the gene matches: 7. Here the CDR3 reads CATSRDRDPVNEQFF. CDR3 in DNA: TGTGCCACCAGCAGGGACAGGGACCCTGTCAATGAGCAGTTCTTC.

V and J are TRBV27 and TRBJ2-7; TRBD2 is a possible D gene (6 bases). The length of the CDR3 is 15 residues. V dropped 6 bases and J dropped 3 bases, with 18 bases sitting between them. CDR1 and CDR2 from the germline V gene are MNHEY and SMNVEV (reference sequence). The CDR3 reads CASSLGPGDVYEQYF. The CDR3 bases are TGTGCCAGCAGCCTCGGGCCGGGAGATGTCTACGAGCAGTACTTC.

The J gene is TRBJ2-3, the V gene TRBV7-9, with no clear D. Trimming stripped 5 bases from V and 1 base from J, with 4 bases between. Germline-derived CDR1 and CDR2 are SEHNR and FQNEAQ (reference sequence). This CDR3 has 12 amino acids. In DNA form, the CDR3 reads TGTGCCAGCAGCCTCGGCACAGATACGCAGTATTTT. Protein product: CASSLGTDTQYF.

The chain links TRBV7-3 to TRBJ1-1, with a weak D call TRBD1 (6 bases). From germline, CDR1 is SGHTA and CDR2 FQGTGA. Trimming pared 4 bases from V and 5 bases from J, leaving 17 bases between. The CDR3 has 15 amino acids. For the CDR3, the DNA is TGTGCCAGCAGCTCAGCCGGCGGGGGCAGAACTGAAGCTTTCTTT. Its protein product is CASSSAGGGRTEAFF.

V gene TRBV6-4 combines with J gene TRBJ2-2; no clear D. Trimming cost V 6 bases and J 6 bases, with 8 bases left between them. The CDR3 is 12 residues long. Germline CDR1 reads MRHNA; CDR2 reads SNTAGT. CDR3 bases: TGTGCCAGCAGGGAAAGGGCCGGGGAGCTGTTTTTT. Encoded protein: CASRERAGELFF.

The chain is built from TRBV5-1 and TRBJ2-1; perhaps TRBD2 as D (7 bases). Between the trimmed V and J ends, which lost 2 bases and 9 bases, there was a span of 21 bases. Germline loops: CDR1 SGHRS, CDR2 YFSETQ. There are 16 residues in the CDR3. The CDR3 sequence: CASSLEGGLLGGEQFF. As DNA, the CDR3 is TGCGCCAGCAGCTTAGAGGGGGGACTATTAGGCGGTGAGCAGTTCTTC.

This CDR3 reads CASSLGGGGQFF. The DNA of the CDR3 is TGTGCCAGCAGTTTAGGAGGGGGGGGGCAGTTCTTC. The V gene is TRBV6-6, the J gene TRBJ2-1; a weak D match, TRBD2 (7 bases). Germline V CDR1 and CDR2: MNHNY, SVGAGI (reference sequence). The CDR3 runs to 12 residues. Trimming removed 4 bases from V and 12 bases from J, with 13 bases in between.

The chain links TRBV19 to TRBJ1-5; the D gene is possibly TRBD1 (6 bases). The germline CDR1 and CDR2 sequences are LNHDA and SQIVND (reference sequence). The CDR3 extends over 14 amino acids. With 3 bases removed from V and 2 bases from J, the gap between germline ends came to 8 bases. CDR3 DNA sequence: TGTGCCAGTAGTATGGACAGTCGCAATCAGCCCCAGCATTTT. Translated: CASSMDSRNQPQHF.

J is TRBJ2-7 and V is TRBV4-2; TRBD2 is a possible D gene (6 bases). Germline V lookup: CDR1 LGHNA, CDR2 YNFKEQ. Trimming removed 0 bases at V and 6 bases at J, with 9 bases between. This CDR3 region has 13 residues. Written as DNA, the CDR3 is TGTGCCAGCAGCCAAGATCCCGGGGGCGAGCAGTACTTC. It encodes CASSQDPGGEQYF.

V and J are TRBV7-9 and TRBJ1-1; TRBD1 aligns across 10 bases. The CDR3 has 17 residues. V shed 6 bases and J 4 bases; nucleotides not matched to a gene: 14. Germline CDR1 and CDR2: SEHNR and FQNEAQ (reference sequence). The DNA of the CDR3 is TGTGCCAGCAGTTCCCCCGGGACAGGGGTGATTTCCACTGAAGCTTTCTTT. Amino acid sequence: CASSSPGTGVISTEAFF. The complete variable domain, with remaining parts taken from reference TRBV7-9 and TRBJ1-1, reads DTGVSQNPRHKITKRGQNVTFRCDPISEHNRLYWYRQTLGQGPEFLTYFQNEAQLEKSRLLSDRFSAERPKGSFSTLEIQRTEQGDSAMYLCASSSPGTGVISTEAFFGQGTRLTVV.

This rearrangement joins TRBV27 to TRBJ1-1; possibly TRBD1 for D (6 bases). Per germline, CDR1 MNHEY and CDR2 SMNVEV (reference sequence). Trimming took off 4 bases at V and 4 bases at J, with 10 bases between the two ends. The CDR3 loop spans 13 amino acids. The CDR3 sequence is CASSWGGGTEAFF. The CDR3 region has the DNA TGTGCCAGCAGTTGGGGAGGGGGCACTGAAGCTTTCTTT.